Listed here are 8 T cell receptor beta chains from one sample, sequenced in a study of a mutant IDH1 vaccine in newly diagnosed glioma. Sequencing used immunoSEQ multiplex PCR; TCRdb keeps in-frame clones, though not all of them. Of about 31,000 clones in the sample, around 82% were seen once. For these TCRs, the target antigens are not known. Time point defined: week 11, during vaccination. Mutant IDH1 20-mer peptide, at 300 ug, made up each vaccine dose, with topical imiquimod. The specimen was PBMCs, collected from a glioma patient whose treatment included an IDH1 peptide vaccine. The origin of the receptors is a man aged 25-40 years with glioma.

The rearrangement uses TRBV30 and TRBJ1-2; TRBD1 agrees at 11 bases. Per germline, CDR1 GTSNPN and CDR2 SVGIG (reference sequence). The trim removed 4 bases at V and 3 bases at J, leaving 7 bases unmatched. The CDR3 sequence is 15 residues long. The CDR3 loop is CAWNLDRGRDYGYTF. CDR3 DNA: TGTGCCTGGAACCTGGACAGGGGGCGGGACTATGGCTACACCTTC. The full variable domain, rest sourced from reference TRBV30 and TRBJ1-2, is SQTIHQWPATLVQPVGSPLSLECTVEGTSNPNLYWYRQAAGRGLQLLFYSVGIGQISSEVPQNLSASRPQDRQFILSSKKLLLSDSGFYLCAWNLDRGRDYGYTFGSGTRLTVV.

The chain recombines TRBV4-2 with TRBJ2-3; no reliable D call. CDR3 size: 15 residues. V lost 1 base to trimming and J lost 4 bases, with 12 bases between them. Germline V lookup: CDR1 LGHNA, CDR2 YNFKEQ. In nucleotides, the CDR3 is TGTGCCAGCAGCCAAGTACAATCGGCAGCAGATACGCAGTATTTT. It codes for CASSQVQSAADTQYF.

The rearrangement links TRBV2 to TRBJ1-2; possible D gene TRBD1, 6 bases. The CDR3 runs to 18 residues. V lost 3 bases to trimming and J lost 5 bases, with 25 bases between them. Looked up from germline, CDR1 is SNHLY and CDR2 is FYNNEI. CDR3 amino acids: CASSEGFRRQEDLYGYTF. The CDR3 coding sequence is TGTGCCAGCAGTGAGGGGTTTCGGAGACAGGAGGATCTTTATGGCTACACCTTC.

The chain links TRBV9 to TRBJ2-1; the match to TRBD1 covers 8 bases. Trimming removed 3 bases from V and 12 bases from J; junction bases left unmatched: 8. Germline V gene data show CDR1 as SGDLS and CDR2 as YYNGEE. The length of the CDR3 is 13 residues. The CDR3 DNA reads as TGTGCCAGCAGCGGTCAACCTGACAGGGGGCAGTTCTTC. Amino acid sequence: CASSGQPDRGQFF.

V is TRBV11-3 and J is TRBJ2-1, with D unresolved. The CDR3 consists of 14 residues. Trimming removed 5 bases from V and 7 bases from J, with 15 bases in between. Germline V gives CDR1 SGHNT, CDR2 YENEEA. CDR3 in amino acids: CASSPNQNSNEQFF. DNA for the CDR3: TGTGCCAGCAGCCCCAATCAAAATAGTAATGAGCAGTTCTTC.

V gene TRBV29-1 combines with J gene TRBJ1-1; D remains ambiguous. This CDR3 is 10 amino acids long. Germline loops: CDR1 SQVTM, CDR2 ANQGSEA. The V and J ends lost 6 bases and 1 base respectively, with 3 bases between them. The CDR3 region is CSVRNTEAFF. In DNA form, the CDR3 reads TGCAGCGTAAGGAACACTGAAGCTTTCTTT.

This clone was seen once. The chain is built from TRBV5-4 and TRBJ2-7, with 7 bases lining up with TRBD1. Looked up from germline, CDR1 is SGHNT and CDR2 is YYREEE (reference sequence). Trimming took 3 bases from V and 3 from J; bases not matched to a gene: 6. The CDR3 loop spans 14 amino acids. The CDR3 DNA follows: TGTGCCAGCAGCTCGACAGGGCCCCGCTACGAGCAGTACTTC. This sequence encodes CASSSTGPRYEQYF.

This chain connects TRBV19 to TRBJ1-5; no reliable D call. The V and J ends lost 5 bases and 2 bases respectively, with 13 bases between them. This CDR3 has 15 residues. The germline V gene encodes CDR1 LNHDA and CDR2 SQIVND (reference sequence). The CDR3 is CASSPLSGGNQPQHF. CDR3 DNA: TGTGCCAGTAGTCCTCTTTCCGGGGGCAATCAGCCCCAGCATTTT.